One sample yielded the 10 T cell receptor beta chains listed below, sequenced in a study of blood T cell repertoires in COVID-19 (dated by TCRdb to about 2020). The library was built by means of the immunoSEQ multiplex PCR assay. Entries here come from immuneACCESS through TCRdb and include only in-frame sequences with V and J called. Some clones fail to appear in such tables; in the studies checked, an unresolved V gene covers under half of the shortfall, and the cause of the remainder is unknown. Across this sample there are fewer than 250,000 clones, with 80% to 90% seen only once. Roughly 8% of the sample goes to the ten largest clones. The specimen was peripheral blood. The receptors were gathered from a woman in her forties or fifties with acute or convalescent COVID-19.

This clone appeared a single time. CDR3 residues: CASSSTVSNEKLFF. The CDR3 bases are TGTGCCAGCAGTTCGACAGTGTCTAATGAAAAACTGTTTTTT. This chain links TRBV6-5 with TRBJ1-4; tentatively, D is TRBD1 (5 bases). The V gene's germline CDR1 is MNHEY and CDR2 SVGAGI. V lost 4 bases to trimming and J lost 3 bases, with 9 bases between them. The CDR3 has 14 amino acids.

This chain connects TRBV28 to TRBJ2-7, with D possibly TRBD2 on 5 matching bases. V was cut by 2 bases and J by 5 bases, with 16 bases left in between. Germline CDR1 MDHEN, CDR2 SYDVKM. CDR3 size: 15 residues. The chain's CDR3 is CASSLPGVASNEQYF. The CDR3 DNA follows: TGTGCCAGCAGTTTACCCGGGGTAGCGAGCAACGAGCAGTACTTC.

Here the CDR3 DNA reads TGTGCCAGCAGTTCCCCCCCCGGTGCGGGAGATAGCTACAATGAGCAGTTCTTC. Protein sequence: CASSSPPGAGDSYNEQFF. The chain has TRBV28 and TRBJ2-1, with TRBD2 matching 7 bases. V was pared by 4 bases and J by 3 bases, with 15 bases of the junction left unmatched. This CDR3 region has 18 residues. CDR1 is MDHEN, CDR2 SYDVKM, per germline.

The genes are TRBV6-1 and TRBJ1-2; 7 bases fit TRBD1. CDR1 and CDR2 from the germline V gene are MNHNS and SASEGT. The CDR3 spans 15 residues. V shed 3 bases, J shed 4 bases, and the junction held 8 bases outside the gene matches. The CDR3 nucleotides read TGTGCCAGCAGTGACCTCGGGCAGGGGGGCTATGGCTACACCTTC. Translated: CASSDLGQGGYGYTF.

The V and J genes are TRBV4-2 and TRBJ2-2; TRBD2 is a possible D gene (6 bases). The CDR3 has 14 amino acids. V was pared by 0 bases and J by 7 bases, with 9 bases between. In germline, CDR1 is LGHNA, CDR2 YNFKEQ. CDR3 in DNA: TGTGCCAGCAGCCAAGATCGGGGGATCGGGGAGCTGTTTTTT. This codes for CASSQDRGIGELFF.

The chain recombines TRBV6-5 with TRBJ1-2, with TRBD1 identical over 8 bases. Germline CDR1 MNHEY, CDR2 SVGAGI. J was trimmed by 2 bases and V by 7 bases; bases with no gene match: 6. This CDR3 comprises 14 residues. CDR3 loop: CASTLDRENYGYTF. The CDR3 DNA reads as TGTGCCAGCACTCTGGACAGGGAGAACTATGGCTACACCTTC.

The chain couples TRBV6-1 to TRBJ1-1, with TRBD1 matching over 8 bases. With V trimmed by 2 bases and J by 0 bases, 2 bases remained unmatched. CDR1 MNHNS and CDR2 SASEGT come from the germline V gene. There are 15 residues in the CDR3. DNA of the CDR3: TGTGCCAGCAGTGAACGGACAGGGATGAACACTGAAGCTTTCTTT. Translated, it gives CASSERTGMNTEAFF.

The V gene is TRBV27, the J gene TRBJ1-2; tentative D call: TRBD1 (6 bases). Trimming stripped 5 bases from V and 8 bases from J, with 18 bases between. Germline CDR1 is MNHEY and CDR2 is SMNVEV (reference sequence). This CDR3 spans 14 amino acids. In DNA, the CDR3 is TGTGCCAGCAGTCTCTATTCACAGGGAAGCGGCTACACCTTC. This gives the protein CASSLYSQGSGYTF.

The chain combines TRBV28 with TRBJ1-2; no reliable D call. Trimming removed 3 bases from V and 3 bases from J, with 11 bases in between. The CDR3 has 14 amino acids. The V gene's germline CDR1 is MDHEN and CDR2 SYDVKM. CDR3 DNA: TGTGCCAGCAGTTTGTCTCTAGGCGACTATGGCTACACCTTC. Amino acid sequence: CASSLSLGDYGYTF.

The chain employs TRBV3-1 (or the pseudogene TRBV3-2) and TRBJ1-4, with a weak D call TRBD1 (6 bases). V lost 8 bases and J 8 bases, leaving 18 bases between the germline ends. The CDR3 is made up of 14 amino acids. Germline V lookup: CDR1 LGHDT, CDR2 YNNKEL (reference sequence). The CDR3 region has the DNA TGTGCCAGCGAACAACGGGGGGCGAGAGAAAAACTGTTTTTT. Translation gives CASEQRGAREKLFF.